This T cell receptor (beta chain) was identified in a study of blood T cell repertoires in COVID-19. Original processing notes: By means of reference gene primer amplification, nucleated cell counts were estimated. Sequenced by immunoSEQ multiplex PCR; TCRdb stores in-frame clones only, minus some. V and J calls and clone size are copied from that table; D and trimming were computed from the DNA. Among 350,000 to 550,000 clones, around nine tenths were seen once, and the ten largest hold 4% to 4.5%. The germline V gene has CDR1 SQVTM and CDR2 ANQGSEA. Trimming removed 8 bases from V and 3 bases from J; junction bases left unmatched: 6. The CDR3 runs 13 residues.

Sequencing was carried out using peripheral blood. The chain carries TRBV29-1 and TRBJ2-7; 11 nucleotides line up with TRBD1. The sequence was obtained from a woman between 25 and 40 years old with acute or convalescent COVID-19. DNA of the CDR3: TGCAGCAATACCGGGACAGGGGGCTACGAGCAGTACTTC. Translating gives CSNTGTGGYEQYF.